Listed below are T cell receptor beta chains from one sample, sequenced in a study of T-cell reconstitution after alpha-beta-depleted transplantation in children. TCRdb re-analysed the PCR reads in MiXCR, keeping a single row per CDR3 protein. The repertoire holds some 300,000 distinct CDR3 sequences, with 10% as singletons. The sequenced sample was PBMCs from the stem cell graft donor, obtained from the stem cell graft. These receptors originate from a human donor who donated a stem cell graft to a child with acute lymphoblastic leukemia. Each CDR3 is given with its conserved first and last residue. D genes are given only for firm matches. Size is stated for part of the rows, as once, few or many counts, or as a class when the clone is expanded.

size,V,J,D,DNA,CDR3
.,TRBV7-9,TRBJ2-1,TRBD2,TGTGCCAGCAGCCATCAGAGCGGGACCTACAATGAGCAGTTCTTC,CASSHQSGTYNEQFF
many,TRBV4-1,TRBJ1-1,.,TGCGCCAGCAGCCACCTCTTCGTGAGGGCCGACACTGAAGCTTTCTTT,CASSHLFVRADTEAFF
.,TRBV5-1,TRBJ2-7,.,TGCGCCAGCAGCTTGAGCCAGCGGGTGGGCGAGCAGTACTTC,CASSLSQRVGEQYF
many,TRBV4-1,TRBJ2-5,.,TGCGCCAGCAGCCAAGCTGGGACACTCCAAGAGACCCAGTACTTC,CASSQAGTLQETQYF
.,TRBV20-1,TRBJ2-1,TRBD2,TGCAGTGCCTACGGGACTAGCGGGCCCGCGGGCAATGAGCAGTTCTTC,CSAYGTSGPAGNEQFF
.,TRBV7-6,TRBJ1-5,.,TGTGCCAGCAGCTCACAGAGCGGGGGAAGCAATCAGCCCCAGCATTTT,CASSSQSGGSNQPQHF
few,TRBV20-1,TRBJ2-1,TRBD2,TGCAGTGCTAGAGCCCTAGCGGGAGGAGCAAATGAGCAGTTCTTC,CSARALAGGANEQFF
.,TRBV7-9,TRBJ2-1,TRBD2,TGTGCCAGCACCATTGGGGAGGGAAGTAACAATGAGCAGTTCTTC,CASTIGEGSNNEQFF
.,TRBV7-3,TRBJ2-5,TRBD1,TGTGCCAGCAGCTTATCCGGGACAGCCCAAGAGACCCAGTACTTC,CASSLSGTAQETQYF
.,TRBV5-1,TRBJ2-5,TRBD1,TGCGCCAGCAGCTTGGACAGGGGTATACAAGAGACCCAGTACTTC,CASSLDRGIQETQYF
.,TRBV6-2/TRBV6-3,TRBJ1-1,.,TGTGCCAGCAGTTACCCAGGACACGGGGTCGCTGAAGCTTTCTTT,CASSYPGHGVAEAFF
.,TRBV6-2/TRBV6-3,TRBJ2-7,TRBD1,TGTGCCAGCAATTTAGGGGGCGGTATCTACGAGCAGTACTTC,CASNLGGGIYEQYF
.,TRBV21-1,TRBJ1-1,.,TGTGCCAGCAGAAGCGGCTGGTCAGACATAATGAACACTGAAGCTTTCTTT,CASRSGWSDIMNTEAFF
.,TRBV12-3/TRBV12-4,TRBJ2-1,TRBD2,TGTGCCAGCAGATCACTAGCGGGAGACCGTGAGCAGTTCTTC,CASRSLAGDREQFF
few,TRBV7-2,TRBJ1-4,.,TGTGCCAGCAGCGGCTGGGGGGGGACGAATGAAAAACTGTTTTTT,CASSGWGGTNEKLFF
few,TRBV19,TRBJ2-5,TRBD1,TGTGCCAGTACAACAGGGGCGGGAGAGACCCAGTACTTC,CASTTGAGETQYF
.,TRBV5-6,TRBJ2-1,.,TGTGCCAGCAGCTTGGATCTCGGTAGTGAGCAGTTCTTC,CASSLDLGSEQFF
many,TRBV6-5,TRBJ1-5,.,TGTGCCAGCAGTTTGGCAGGGATCAATCAGCCCCAGCATTTT,CASSLAGINQPQHF
.,TRBV7-2,TRBJ2-7,TRBD2,TGTGCCAGCACCCCTCAAGCGGGACCCTACGAGCAGTACTTC,CASTPQAGPYEQYF